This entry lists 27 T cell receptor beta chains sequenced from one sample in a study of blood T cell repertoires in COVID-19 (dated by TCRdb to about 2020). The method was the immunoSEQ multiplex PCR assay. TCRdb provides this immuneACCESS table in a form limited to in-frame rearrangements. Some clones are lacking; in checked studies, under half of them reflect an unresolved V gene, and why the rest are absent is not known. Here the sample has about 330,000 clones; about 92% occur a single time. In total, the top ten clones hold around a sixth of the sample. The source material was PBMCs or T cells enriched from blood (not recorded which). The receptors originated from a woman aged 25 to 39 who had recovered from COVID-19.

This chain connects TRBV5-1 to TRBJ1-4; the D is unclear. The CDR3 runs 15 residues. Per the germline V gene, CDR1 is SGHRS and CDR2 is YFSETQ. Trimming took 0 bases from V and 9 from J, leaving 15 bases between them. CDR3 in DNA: TGCGCCAGCAGCTTGGTTGCGGCCGGCCCGAAAAAACTGTTTTTT. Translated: CASSLVAAGPKKLFF.

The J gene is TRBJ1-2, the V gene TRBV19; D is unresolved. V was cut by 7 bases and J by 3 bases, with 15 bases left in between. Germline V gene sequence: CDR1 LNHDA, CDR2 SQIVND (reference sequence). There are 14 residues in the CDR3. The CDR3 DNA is TGTGCCAGTACCTCTATTCGGGGTGACTATGGCTACACCTTC. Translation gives CASTSIRGDYGYTF.

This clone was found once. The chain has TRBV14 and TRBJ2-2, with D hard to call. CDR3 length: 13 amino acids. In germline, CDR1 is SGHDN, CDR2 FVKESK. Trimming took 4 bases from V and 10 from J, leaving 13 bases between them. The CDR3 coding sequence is TGTGCCAGCAGCCCGGTTCGAGGAGAGGAGCTGTTTTTT. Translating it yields CASSPVRGEELFF.

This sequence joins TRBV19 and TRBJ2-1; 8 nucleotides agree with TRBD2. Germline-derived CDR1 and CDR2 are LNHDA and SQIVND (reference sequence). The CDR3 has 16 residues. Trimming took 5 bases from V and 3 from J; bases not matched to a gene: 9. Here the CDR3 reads CASSASGRQSYNEQFF. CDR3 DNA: TGTGCCAGTAGTGCGAGCGGGAGACAGAGCTACAATGAGCAGTTCTTC.

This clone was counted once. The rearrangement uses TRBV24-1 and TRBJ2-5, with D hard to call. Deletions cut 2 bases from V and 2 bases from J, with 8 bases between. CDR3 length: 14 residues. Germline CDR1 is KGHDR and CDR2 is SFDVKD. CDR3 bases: TGTGCCACCAGTGATTCGACAAATCAAGAGACCCAGTACTTC. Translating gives CATSDSTNQETQYF.

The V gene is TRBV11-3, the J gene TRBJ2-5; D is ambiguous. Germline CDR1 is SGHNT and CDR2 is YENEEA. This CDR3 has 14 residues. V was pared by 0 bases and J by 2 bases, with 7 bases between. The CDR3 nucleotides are TGTGCCAGCAGCTTAGACAAGCGTCAAGAGACCCAGTACTTC. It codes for CASSLDKRQETQYF. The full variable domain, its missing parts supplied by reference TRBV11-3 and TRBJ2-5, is EAGVVQSPRYKIIEKKQPVAFWCNPISGHNTLYWYLQNLGQGPELLIRYENEEAVDDSQLPKDRFSAERLKGVDSTLKIQPAELGDSAVYLCASSLDKRQETQYFGPGTRLLVL.

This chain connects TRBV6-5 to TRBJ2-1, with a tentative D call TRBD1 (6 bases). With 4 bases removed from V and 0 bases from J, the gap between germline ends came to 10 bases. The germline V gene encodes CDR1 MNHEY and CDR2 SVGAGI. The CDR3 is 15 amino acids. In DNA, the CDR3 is TGTGCCAGCAGTTCAGGGGCCAGCTCCTACAATGAGCAGTTCTTC. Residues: CASSSGASSYNEQFF.

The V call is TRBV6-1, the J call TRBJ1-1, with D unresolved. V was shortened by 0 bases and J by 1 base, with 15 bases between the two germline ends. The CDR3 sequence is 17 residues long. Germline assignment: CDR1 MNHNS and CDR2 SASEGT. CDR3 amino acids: CASSEAGSRVGNTEAFF. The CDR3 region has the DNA TGTGCCAGCAGTGAAGCGGGGAGTAGGGTGGGGAACACTGAAGCTTTCTTT.

CDR3 sequence (DNA): TGTGCCACCAGTGTCCGGACAGGGGTTTCCTATAATTCACCCCTCCACTTT. As protein: CATSVRTGVSYNSPLHF. The chain joins TRBV24-1 to TRBJ1-6; 9 nucleotides align to TRBD1. The trim removed 5 bases at V and 1 base at J, leaving 5 bases unmatched. The CDR3 consists of 17 residues. Germline loops: CDR1 KGHDR, CDR2 SFDVKD.

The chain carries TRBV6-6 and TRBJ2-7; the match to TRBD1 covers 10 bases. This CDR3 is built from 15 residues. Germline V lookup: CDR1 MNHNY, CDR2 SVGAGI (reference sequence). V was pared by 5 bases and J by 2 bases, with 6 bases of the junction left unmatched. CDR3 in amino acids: CASSPWTGGTYEQYF. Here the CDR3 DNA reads TGTGCCAGCAGTCCTTGGACAGGGGGGACCTACGAGCAGTACTTC.

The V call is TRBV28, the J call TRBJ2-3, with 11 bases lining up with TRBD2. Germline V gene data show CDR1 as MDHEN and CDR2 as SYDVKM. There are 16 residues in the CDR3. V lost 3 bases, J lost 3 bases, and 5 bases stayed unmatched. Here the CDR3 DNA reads TGTGCCAGCAGTTTTCCACTAGCGGGGGATACAGATACGCAGTATTTT. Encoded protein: CASSFPLAGDTDTQYF.

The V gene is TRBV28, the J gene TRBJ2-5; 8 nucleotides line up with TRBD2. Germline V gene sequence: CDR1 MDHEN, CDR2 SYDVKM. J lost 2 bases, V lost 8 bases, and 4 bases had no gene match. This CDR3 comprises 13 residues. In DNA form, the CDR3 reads TGTGCCAGCCGGTTAGCGGGGCAAGAGACCCAGTACTTC. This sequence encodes CASRLAGQETQYF.

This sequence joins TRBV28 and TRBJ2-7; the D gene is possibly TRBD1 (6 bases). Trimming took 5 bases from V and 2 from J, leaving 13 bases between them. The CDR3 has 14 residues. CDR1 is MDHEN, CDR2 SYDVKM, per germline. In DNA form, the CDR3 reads TGTGCCAGCAGTCCCCCCGGGACAACCTACGAGCAGTACTTC. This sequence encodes CASSPPGTTYEQYF.

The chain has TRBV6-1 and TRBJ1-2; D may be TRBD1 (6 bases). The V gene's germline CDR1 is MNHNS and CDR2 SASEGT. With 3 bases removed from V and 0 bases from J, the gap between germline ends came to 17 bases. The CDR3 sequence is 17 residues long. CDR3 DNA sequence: TGTGCCAGCAGTGATACGCCCAGGACAGTCGCTAACTATGGCTACACCTTC. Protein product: CASSDTPRTVANYGYTF.

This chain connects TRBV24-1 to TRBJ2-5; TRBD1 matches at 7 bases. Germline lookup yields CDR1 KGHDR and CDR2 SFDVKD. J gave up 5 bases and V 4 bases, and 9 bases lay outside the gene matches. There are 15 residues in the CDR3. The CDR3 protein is CATSEAGGPGETQYF. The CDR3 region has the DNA TGTGCCACCAGTGAGGCAGGGGGTCCCGGCGAGACCCAGTACTTC.

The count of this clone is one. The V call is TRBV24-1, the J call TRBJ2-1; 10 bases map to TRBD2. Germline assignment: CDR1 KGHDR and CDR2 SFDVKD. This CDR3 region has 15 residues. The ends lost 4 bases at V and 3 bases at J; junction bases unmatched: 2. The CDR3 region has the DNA TGTGCCACCAGTGAAGCTAGCGGGAGCTACAATGAGCAGTTCTTC. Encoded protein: CATSEASGSYNEQFF.

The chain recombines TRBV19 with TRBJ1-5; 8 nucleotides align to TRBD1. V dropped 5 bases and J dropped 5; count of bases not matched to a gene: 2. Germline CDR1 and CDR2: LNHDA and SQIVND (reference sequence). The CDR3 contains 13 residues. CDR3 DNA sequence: TGTGCCAGTAGTCCGACAGGGGATCAGCCCCAGCATTTT. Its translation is CASSPTGDQPQHF.

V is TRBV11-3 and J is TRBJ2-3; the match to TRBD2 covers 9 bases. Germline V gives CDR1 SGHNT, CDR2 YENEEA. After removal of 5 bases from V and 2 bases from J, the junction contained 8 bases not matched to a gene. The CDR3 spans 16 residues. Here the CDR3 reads CASSPRAGGITDTQYF. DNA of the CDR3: TGTGCCAGCAGCCCTCGAGCGGGGGGCATCACAGATACGCAGTATTTT.

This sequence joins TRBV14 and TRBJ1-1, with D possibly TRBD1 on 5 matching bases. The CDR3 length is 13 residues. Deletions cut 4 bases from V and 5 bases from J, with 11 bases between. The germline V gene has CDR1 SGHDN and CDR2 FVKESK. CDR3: CASSLRDWTEAFF. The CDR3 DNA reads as TGTGCCAGCAGCCTCAGGGATTGGACTGAAGCTTTCTTT.

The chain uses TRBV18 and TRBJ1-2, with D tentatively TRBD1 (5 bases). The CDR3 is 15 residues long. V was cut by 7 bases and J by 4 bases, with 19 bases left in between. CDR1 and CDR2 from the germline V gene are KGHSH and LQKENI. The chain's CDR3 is CASFAGGLASYGYTF. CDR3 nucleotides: TGTGCCAGCTTCGCGGGGGGGTTGGCATCCTATGGCTACACCTTC.

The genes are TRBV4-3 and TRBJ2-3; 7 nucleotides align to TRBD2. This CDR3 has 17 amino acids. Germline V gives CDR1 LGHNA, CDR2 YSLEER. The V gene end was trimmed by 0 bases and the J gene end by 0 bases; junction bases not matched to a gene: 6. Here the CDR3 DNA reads TGCGCCAGCAGCCAAGATGTTGTGGGGGGGAGCACAGATACGCAGTATTTT. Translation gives CASSQDVVGGSTDTQYF.

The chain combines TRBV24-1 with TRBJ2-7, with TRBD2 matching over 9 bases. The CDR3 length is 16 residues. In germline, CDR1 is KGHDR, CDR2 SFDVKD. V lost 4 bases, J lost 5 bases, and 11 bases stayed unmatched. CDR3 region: CATSDPIAGDGNEQYF. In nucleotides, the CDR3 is TGTGCCACCAGTGACCCGATAGCGGGAGACGGGAACGAGCAGTACTTC.

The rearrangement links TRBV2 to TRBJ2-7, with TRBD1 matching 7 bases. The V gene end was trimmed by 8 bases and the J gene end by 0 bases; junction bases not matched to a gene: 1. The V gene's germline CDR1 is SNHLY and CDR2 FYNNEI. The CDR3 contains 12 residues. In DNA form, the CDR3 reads TGTGCCAGCTCAGGGGGCTCCTACGAGCAGTACTTC. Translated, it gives CASSGGSYEQYF.

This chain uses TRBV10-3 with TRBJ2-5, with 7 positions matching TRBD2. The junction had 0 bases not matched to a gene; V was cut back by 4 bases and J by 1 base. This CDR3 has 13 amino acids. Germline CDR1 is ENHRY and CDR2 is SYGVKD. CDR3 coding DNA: TGTGCCATCAGTGGGACTAGCCAAGAGACCCAGTACTTC. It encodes CAISGTSQETQYF.

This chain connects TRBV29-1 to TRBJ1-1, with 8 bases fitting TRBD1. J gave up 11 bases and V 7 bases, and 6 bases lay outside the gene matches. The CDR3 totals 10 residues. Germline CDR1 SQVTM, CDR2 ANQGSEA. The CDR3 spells CSAWTGWAFF. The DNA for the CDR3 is TGCAGCGCCTGGACAGGGTGGGCTTTCTTT. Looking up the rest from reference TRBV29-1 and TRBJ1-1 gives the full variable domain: SAVISQKPSRDICQRGTSLTIQCQVDSQVTMMFWYRQQPGQSLTLIATANQGSEATYESGFVIDKFPISRPNLTFSTLTVSNMSPEDSSIYLCSAWTGWAFFGQGTRLTVV.

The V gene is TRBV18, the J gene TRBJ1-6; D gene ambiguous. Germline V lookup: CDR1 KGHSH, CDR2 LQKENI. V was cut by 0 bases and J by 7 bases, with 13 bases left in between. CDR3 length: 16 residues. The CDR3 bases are TGTGCCAGCTCACCACCGATGCGGGCCGGCAATTCACCCCTCCACTTT. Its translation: CASSPPMRAGNSPLHF.

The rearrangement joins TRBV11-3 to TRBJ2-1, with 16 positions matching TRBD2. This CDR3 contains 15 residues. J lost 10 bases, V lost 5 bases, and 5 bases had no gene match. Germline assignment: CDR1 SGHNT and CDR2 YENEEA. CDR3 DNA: TGTGCCAGCAGCGGGACTAGCGGGGGGGCCAGCGAGCAGTTCTTC. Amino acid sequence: CASSGTSGGASEQFF. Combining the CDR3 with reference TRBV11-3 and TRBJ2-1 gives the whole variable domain EAGVVQSPRYKIIEKKQPVAFWCNPISGHNTLYWYLQNLGQGPELLIRYENEEAVDDSQLPKDRFSAERLKGVDSTLKIQPAELGDSAVYLCASSGTSGGASEQFFGPGTRLTVL.